This T cell receptor beta chain comes out of a study of vaccination and CD4 T cells after COVID-19. V lost 4 bases and J lost 5, with 16 bases in between. Germline CDR1 SGHDT, CDR2 YYEEEE. The CDR3 contains 15 residues. Treatment meaning: 10-day PBMC culture with coronavirus spike peptide pools or control peptides (ViraFEST assay). ViraFEST stimulated the growth of antigen-specific T cells using peptide pools and subsequently profiled their TCRs by sequencing. Comments on this clonotype: Its target is unknown.

The Oncomine TCR Beta short-read assay generated sequence data from the DNA of cultured CD4+ T cells. TCRdb redid the calling of the PCR reads with MiXCR, one entry per CDR3 protein. The sample includes 4,000 to 4,500 distinct CDR3 sequences, 68% seen only once; the top ten take under 30%. The sequenced sample consisted of CD4+ T cells from blood, cultured in vitro. The chain recombines TRBV5-6 with TRBJ1-5, with D possibly being TRBD1 (5 bases). The clonotype was recovered from a human donor who had recovered from COVID-19. The CDR3 coding sequence is TGTGCCAGCAGCCTAGATGGGGGGTTCGATCAGCCCCAGCATTTT. This sequence encodes CASSLDGGFDQPQHF.